The 31 T cell receptor beta chains below come from one sample, sequenced in a study of blood T cell repertoires in COVID-19. The data were produced by immunoSEQ multiplex PCR, yet TCRdb's version contains in-frame clones alone and is incomplete. The sample lists around 120,000 clones; 70% to 80% were seen once. Sequencing was done on a sample of peripheral blood. Receptors originate from a man in his 70s with acute or convalescent COVID-19.

The CDR3 reads CASSYGQAGNTIYF. The DNA for the CDR3 is TGTGCCAGCAGTTACGGACAGGCTGGAAACACCATATATTTT. The chain links TRBV6-5 to TRBJ1-3; TRBD1 matches 7 bases. The V gene end was trimmed by 2 bases and the J gene end by 2 bases; junction bases not matched to a gene: 0. CDR3 length: 14 residues. Germline-derived CDR1 and CDR2 are MNHEY and SVGAGI.

V gene TRBV9 combines with J gene TRBJ2-7, with 9 bases matching TRBD1. The J segment lost 4 bases and the V segment lost 4 bases, leaving 3 bases of the junction unmatched. The V gene's germline CDR1 is SGDLS and CDR2 YYNGEE. The CDR3 contains 13 residues. CDR3 sequence reads: CASSPGQGYEQYF. For the CDR3, the DNA is TGTGCCAGCAGCCCGGGACAGGGTTACGAGCAGTACTTC. The entire variable domain, with the rest obtained from reference TRBV9 and TRBJ2-7, is as follows: DSGVTQTPKHLITATGQRVTLRCSPRSGDLSVYWYQQSLDQGLQFLIQYYNGEERAKGNILERFSAQQFPDLHSELNLSSLELGDSALYFCASSPGQGYEQYFGPGTRLTVT.

This rearrangement joins TRBV7-9 to TRBJ2-5, with unresolved D. The germline V gene has CDR1 SEHNR and CDR2 FQNEAQ (reference sequence). Trimming removed 5 bases from V and 5 bases from J, with 9 bases in between. The CDR3 has 12 residues. In DNA, the CDR3 is TGTGCCAGCAGCCCCCTGCGGGAGACCCAGTACTTC. It specifies CASSPLRETQYF.

This clone is termed large. The J gene is TRBJ2-3, the V gene TRBV28, with 13 nucleotides matching TRBD2. V shed 4 bases, J shed 7 bases, and the junction held 2 bases outside the gene matches. The CDR3 is 14 residues long. Germline V gene sequence: CDR1 MDHEN, CDR2 SYDVKM. CDR3 sequence (DNA): TGTGCCAGCAGTTGGACTAGCGGGAGCCATACGCAGTATTTT. Translated: CASSWTSGSHTQYF.

The chain has TRBV7-6 and TRBJ2-5; D gene unclear. The CDR3 is 16 amino acids. Germline V CDR1 and CDR2: SGHVS, FNYEAQ. V was cut by 3 bases and J by 4 bases, with 18 bases left in between. The CDR3 is CASSFTQVPPRETQYF. As DNA, the CDR3 is TGTGCCAGCAGCTTCACGCAGGTCCCCCCCAGAGAGACCCAGTACTTC.

This sequence joins TRBV4-2 and TRBJ2-2; 7 bases match TRBD2. The CDR3 runs 18 residues. Germline V gives CDR1 LGHNA, CDR2 YNFKEQ. Germline trimming cut 0 bases from V and 3 bases from J; bases unmatched to any gene: 10. CDR3 protein: CASSQDEGREMDTGELFF. For the CDR3, the DNA is TGTGCCAGCAGCCAAGATGAGGGGCGGGAGATGGACACCGGGGAGCTGTTTTTT.

The table lists this clone with a count of one. CDR3 residues: CASSPSYATNEKLFF. The DNA of the CDR3 is TGTGCCAGCAGCCCTAGTTACGCAACTAATGAAAAACTGTTTTTT. The chain uses TRBV7-2 and TRBJ1-4, with D unresolved. Germline V CDR1 and CDR2: SGHTA, FQGNSA. The CDR3 length is 15 residues. The germline V and J ends were trimmed by 5 bases and 0 bases, with 10 bases remaining between them.

The chain uses TRBV5-1 and TRBJ2-5; D may be TRBD2 (6 bases). Trimming took 4 bases from V and 1 from J, leaving 11 bases between them. This CDR3 region has 14 residues. CDR1 is SGHRS, CDR2 YFSETQ, per germline. This CDR3 is CASSQGDSQETQYF. The DNA of the CDR3 is TGCGCCAGCAGCCAAGGGGACTCCCAAGAGACCCAGTACTTC.

This sequence joins TRBV5-1 and TRBJ1-1; possible D gene TRBD1, 6 bases. CDR3 length equals 14 residues. Trimming left V 2 bases short and J 3 bases short, with 11 bases between. Germline V gene lookup returns CDR1 SGHRS and CDR2 YFSETQ. The CDR3 coding sequence is TGCGCCAGCAGCTTAGGGGGTGCGGACACTGAAGCTTTCTTT. Its translation: CASSLGGADTEAFF.

The rearrangement uses TRBV5-1 and TRBJ1-4; tentatively, D is TRBD1 (6 bases). Germline lookup yields CDR1 SGHRS and CDR2 YFSETQ. The germline V and J ends were trimmed by 4 bases and 7 bases, with 20 bases remaining between them. The CDR3 contains 16 residues. The CDR3 DNA reads TGCGCCAGCAGCCCCATAGGGGGGGGCTCGAGTGAAAAACTGTTTTTT. It codes for CASSPIGGGSSEKLFF.

The chain recombines TRBV12-3 or TRBV12-4 with TRBJ2-1, with 7 bases lining up with TRBD1. The CDR3 runs 12 residues. V shed 6 bases and J 15 bases; nucleotides not matched to a gene: 11. The CDR3 region has the DNA TGTGCCAGCAGAGAGGGGGCGTTAGCGCTGTTCTTC. Its protein is CASREGALALFF.

This clone has a single count. This chain joins TRBV29-1 and TRBJ1-1; a weak D match, TRBD1 (5 bases). The CDR3 is 15 amino acids. V lost 5 bases and J lost 0, with 16 bases in between. In germline, CDR1 is SQVTM, CDR2 ANQGSEA. In DNA form, the CDR3 reads TGCAGCGTTCCGGGACCGCGGGGACTGAACACTGAAGCTTTCTTT. Translation: CSVPGPRGLNTEAFF.

The chain carries TRBV10-3 and TRBJ1-3; D is unresolved. V dropped 8 bases and J dropped 2 bases, with 16 bases sitting between them. The length of the CDR3 is 15 residues. From germline, CDR1 is ENHRY and CDR2 SYGVKD. The CDR3, as DNA: TGTGCCATCTTAGCGGCAAAATCAACTGGAAACACCATATATTTT. Its translation is CAILAAKSTGNTIYF.

The chain uses TRBV2 and TRBJ1-4; no clear D gene. Germline V CDR1 and CDR2: SNHLY, FYNNEI. The CDR3 sequence is 14 residues long. V lost 3 bases and J 7 bases, leaving 12 bases between the germline ends. CDR3 protein: CASSERLGFEKLFF. CDR3 nucleotides: TGTGCCAGCAGTGAGCGACTTGGTTTTGAAAAACTGTTTTTT.

The chain couples TRBV7-9 to TRBJ1-4; 10 bases map to TRBD1. Trimming cost V 1 base and J 8 bases; bases outside gene matches: 4. CDR1 is SEHNR, CDR2 FQNEAQ, per germline (reference sequence). This CDR3 comprises 15 residues. The CDR3 nucleotides read TGTGCCAGCAGCTTAGGGGGACAGGGGAACGAAAAACTGTTTTTT. This sequence encodes CASSLGGQGNEKLFF.

This chain uses TRBV6-5 with TRBJ1-4; D not certain. This CDR3 has 14 amino acids. V gave up 8 bases and J gave up 7 bases, with 17 bases separating them. The germline CDR1 and CDR2 sequences are MNHEY and SVGAGI. The CDR3 region is CASGVSQRGEKLFF. CDR3 nucleotide sequence: TGTGCCAGCGGGGTCTCCCAACGGGGTGAAAAACTGTTTTTT.

The chain employs TRBV19 and TRBJ1-5; 7 nucleotides line up with TRBD1. The CDR3 totals 14 residues. The germline CDR1 and CDR2 sequences are LNHDA and SQIVND (reference sequence). Trimming took 8 bases from V and 3 from J; bases not matched to a gene: 7. The CDR3 protein is CASRQGYDNQPQHF. CDR3 bases: TGTGCCAGTCGACAGGGATATGACAATCAGCCCCAGCATTTT. The full variable domain, its missing parts supplied by reference TRBV19 and TRBJ1-5, is DGGITQSPKYLFRKEGQNVTLSCEQNLNHDAMYWYRQDPGQGLRLIYYSQIVNDFQKGDIAEGYSVSREKKESFPLTVTSAQKNPTAFYLCASRQGYDNQPQHFGDGTRLSIL.

The rearrangement joins TRBV7-9 to TRBJ1-4, with 8 bases fitting TRBD1. V lost 7 bases to trimming and J lost 8 bases; unmatched junction nucleotides: 9. The germline gives CDR1 SEHNR, CDR2 FQNEAQ (reference sequence). This CDR3 comprises 14 residues. The CDR3 sequence is CASIGQGLREKLFF. The CDR3 nucleotides are TGTGCCAGCATCGGACAGGGTCTACGCGAAAAACTGTTTTTT.

The chain is built from TRBV4-2 and TRBJ1-1; 12 bases fit TRBD1. Per the germline V gene, CDR1 is LGHNA and CDR2 is YNFKEQ. CDR3 length: 15 residues. V shed 4 bases and J 5 bases; nucleotides not matched to a gene: 5. CDR3 sequence reads: CASSPGQGAETEAFF. For the CDR3, the DNA is TGTGCCAGCAGCCCGGGACAGGGGGCGGAAACTGAAGCTTTCTTT.

CDR3 coding DNA: TGCGCCAGCAGCCTCAGACAGGGACGGGAGCAGTACTTC. Translated, it gives CASSLRQGREQYF. This chain uses TRBV4-1 with TRBJ2-7; 7 nucleotides align to TRBD1. Germline CDR1 MGHRA, CDR2 YSYEKL. V shed 4 bases, J shed 7 bases, and the junction held 7 bases outside the gene matches. The CDR3 totals 13 residues.

The chain joins TRBV28 to TRBJ2-3; tentatively, D is TRBD1 (6 bases). Per germline, CDR1 MDHEN and CDR2 SYDVKM. The CDR3 totals 14 residues. V was pared by 2 bases and J by 4 bases, with 10 bases between. CDR3 coding DNA: TGTGCCAGCAGTTTACAGGGGCTTTCAGATACGCAGTATTTT. Encoded protein: CASSLQGLSDTQYF.

CDR3 nucleotide sequence: TGTGCCAGCAGCTTGGGACTAGCGGGGGATTTGGCAGATACGCAGTATTTT. This codes for CASSLGLAGDLADTQYF. The chain is built from TRBV5-8 and TRBJ2-3; 12 bases fit TRBD2. With 0 bases clipped from V and 4 bases from J, the junction kept 6 bases outside the gene matches. CDR1 SGHTS and CDR2 YDEGEE come from the germline V gene. This CDR3 has 17 amino acids.

This rearrangement joins TRBV25-1 to TRBJ2-3; D uncertain. The CDR3 runs to 14 residues. CDR1 is MGHDK and CDR2 is SYGVNS in the germline V gene. V lost 3 bases and J 5 bases, leaving 12 bases between the germline ends. CDR3 in amino acids: CASSDLLTGDTQYF. CDR3 DNA sequence: TGTGCCAGCAGTGACCTCTTAACTGGAGATACGCAGTATTTT.

The CDR3 nucleotides read TGTGCCATCAGTGAGTCCCAGGGGAATGAGCAGTTCTTC. Encoded protein: CAISESQGNEQFF. The chain uses TRBV10-3 and TRBJ2-1; perhaps TRBD1 as D (6 bases). The germline V gene encodes CDR1 ENHRY and CDR2 SYGVKD. The CDR3 is made up of 13 amino acids. V lost 0 bases and J lost 7, with 7 bases in between.

The rearrangement links TRBV10-3 to TRBJ1-2, with D perhaps matching TRBD1 (5 bases). Germline assignment: CDR1 ENHRY and CDR2 SYGVKD. V lost 6 bases, J lost 3 bases, and 5 bases lay in between. CDR3 length: 11 residues. DNA for the CDR3: TGTGCCATCAGGGGGCACTATGGCTACACCTTC. It encodes CAIRGHYGYTF.

The V call is TRBV5-6, the J call TRBJ2-1; tentatively, D is TRBD1 (5 bases). The CDR3 consists of 15 residues. Germline CDR1 is SGHDT and CDR2 is YYEEEE. The V end was cut by 1 base, the J end by 4 bases, with 12 bases between. The CDR3 nucleotides read TGTGCCAGCAGCTTGCTGACGGACACTTACAATGAGCAGTTCTTC. Translated, it gives CASSLLTDTYNEQFF.

This chain connects TRBV19 to TRBJ2-5, with 7 bases matching TRBD2. CDR3 length equals 14 residues. CDR1 and CDR2 (germline): LNHDA, SQIVND (reference sequence). J was trimmed by 5 bases and V by 5 bases; bases with no gene match: 8. The chain's CDR3 is CASSFAGARETQYF. The CDR3, as DNA: TGTGCCAGTAGTTTTGCGGGAGCTAGGGAGACCCAGTACTTC.

CDR3 amino acids: CASSDQASSTDTQYF. CDR3 nucleotides: TGTGCCAGCAGCGATCAAGCAAGCAGCACAGATACGCAGTATTTT. This chain joins TRBV9 and TRBJ2-3; D is unresolved. V shed 3 bases and J shed 0 bases, with 11 bases lying between them. Germline V gene data show CDR1 as SGDLS and CDR2 as YYNGEE. The CDR3 extends over 15 amino acids.

This chain connects TRBV5-1 to TRBJ2-1, with 8 bases that match TRBD1. J gave up 1 base and V 2 bases, and 5 bases lay outside the gene matches. There are 16 residues in the CDR3. Per the germline V gene, CDR1 is SGHRS and CDR2 is YFSETQ. In nucleotides, the CDR3 is TGCGCCAGCAGCTTCCAGGGGGCAGGGTCCTACAATGAGCAGTTCTTC. Encoded protein: CASSFQGAGSYNEQFF.

The chain employs TRBV19 and TRBJ1-2; maybe TRBD1 (6 bases). Trimming cost V 9 bases and J 4 bases, with 18 bases left between them. This CDR3 has 14 amino acids. The germline V gene encodes CDR1 LNHDA and CDR2 SQIVND (reference sequence). The CDR3 DNA is TGTGCCAGCGACCGCTCCGCCAGGGGCTATGGCTACACCTTC. It translates to CASDRSARGYGYTF.

The chain employs TRBV5-4 and TRBJ1-1, with a possible D match to TRBD1 (5 bases). Between the trimmed V and J ends, which lost 6 bases and 6 bases, there was a span of 18 bases. There are 14 residues in the CDR3. The germline V gene encodes CDR1 SGHNT and CDR2 YYREEE (reference sequence). The CDR3 nucleotides read TGTGCCAGCAAGCAGGGAGGTGCGGGAGCTGAAGCTTTCTTT. Residues: CASKQGGAGAEAFF. Looking up the rest from reference TRBV5-4 and TRBJ1-1 gives the full variable domain: ETGVTQSPTHLIKTRGQQVTLRCSSQSGHNTVSWYQQALGQGPQFIFQYYREEENGRGNFPPRFSGLQFPNYSSELNVNALELDDSALYLCASKQGGAGAEAFFGQGTRLTVV.